These 14 T cell receptor beta chains were all obtained from the same sample, sequenced in a study of cytomegalovirus exposure and HLA in healthy donors (dated by TCRdb to the late 2010s). The method was the immunoSEQ multiplex PCR assay. The multiplex PCR relied on a mix of 60 forward primers for TCR Vbeta segments and 13 reverse primers for TCR Jbeta segments. TCRdb stores this immuneACCESS table with in-frame sequences only. Part of the clones is absent; in the studies checked, under half of the shortfall reflects unresolved V genes, and no reason is known for the rest. Within this sample are around 210,000 clones, with more than 65% of them counted one time only. Together, the top ten hold about 1.5% of the sample. The sample was PBMCs. The receptors shown here come from a man between 50 and 59 years old in good health and CMV-seronegative.

This chain connects TRBV4-1 to TRBJ2-7; 11 positions match TRBD2. V shed 0 bases and J 3 bases; nucleotides not matched to a gene: 4. Germline CDR1 MGHRA, CDR2 YSYEKL. The CDR3 consists of 16 residues. The CDR3 DNA reads TGCGCCAGCAGCCAAGATCGCCTAGCGGGGGGCTACGAGCAGTACTTC. Its protein product is CASSQDRLAGGYEQYF.

The chain combines TRBV6-5 with TRBJ2-7; D is perhaps TRBD2 (6 bases). Trimming took 5 bases from V and 5 from J, leaving 16 bases between them. The germline gives CDR1 MNHEY, CDR2 SVGAGI. The CDR3 extends over 14 amino acids. The CDR3 is CASSPGTSYDEQYF. CDR3 bases: TGTGCCAGCAGTCCCGGGACTTCCTATGACGAGCAGTACTTC.

V gene TRBV27 combines with J gene TRBJ1-4; 12 positions agree with TRBD1. The CDR3 contains 23 residues. The V gene end was trimmed by 2 bases and the J gene end by 0 bases; junction bases not matched to a gene: 19. Looked up from germline, CDR1 is MNHEY and CDR2 is SMNVEV (reference sequence). The CDR3 bases are TGTGCCAGCAGTTTAATCTCGGTAGCGGGACAGGGGGCTTACCCCGCAACTAATGAAAAACTGTTTTTT. It specifies CASSLISVAGQGAYPATNEKLFF.

This clone came up a few times. The chain uses TRBV7-2 and TRBJ2-2; the D gene is possibly TRBD2 (5 bases). In germline, CDR1 is SGHTA, CDR2 FQGNSA. V shed 6 bases and J shed 4 bases, with 18 bases lying between them. The CDR3 has 16 amino acids. The CDR3 loop is CASRSSATGSTGELFF. CDR3 sequence (DNA): TGTGCCAGCAGATCCTCGGCCACGGGGAGCACCGGGGAGCTGTTTTTT.

The sample holds one count of this clone. The V and J genes are TRBV4-1 and TRBJ2-1, with D tentatively TRBD2 (6 bases). This CDR3 region has 15 residues. Trimming took 2 bases from V and 4 from J, leaving 12 bases between them. CDR1 is MGHRA, CDR2 YSYEKL, per germline. CDR3 sequence (DNA): TGCGCCAGCAGCCAAACAAGCGGGCAATACAATGAGCAGTTCTTC. It is translated as CASSQTSGQYNEQFF.

This clone was seen only a few times. The gene calls are TRBV4-2 and TRBJ2-7; 8 bases map to TRBD1. Trimming took 4 bases from V and 6 from J; bases not matched to a gene: 11. Germline CDR1 LGHNA, CDR2 YNFKEQ. The CDR3 spans 15 residues. The CDR3 protein is CASSRAVQGVFEQYF. The CDR3 nucleotides are TGTGCCAGCAGCCGAGCGGTACAGGGGGTATTCGAGCAGTACTTC.

The V call is TRBV5-4, the J call TRBJ2-1; D may be TRBD2 (6 bases). This CDR3 has 16 amino acids. Deletions cut 4 bases from V and 3 bases from J, with 17 bases between. The germline V gene encodes CDR1 SGHNT and CDR2 YYREEE (reference sequence). The CDR3 protein is CASSLIPGGNYNEQFF. The CDR3 DNA is TGTGCCAGCAGCCTCATCCCGGGCGGGAACTACAATGAGCAGTTCTTC.

The chain has TRBV7-9 and TRBJ2-2, with 12 nucleotides matching TRBD1. The CDR3 sequence is 17 residues long. Trimming at V came to 5 bases and at J to 5 bases, leaving 9 bases not matched to a gene. Germline V gene sequence: CDR1 SEHNR, CDR2 FQNEAQ (reference sequence). CDR3 region: CASSMPGQGARTGELFF. The DNA of the CDR3 is TGTGCCAGCAGCATGCCGGGACAGGGGGCGCGAACCGGGGAGCTGTTTTTT. Combining the CDR3 with reference TRBV7-9 and TRBJ2-2 gives the whole variable domain DTGVSQNPRHKITKRGQNVTFRCDPISEHNRLYWYRQTLGQGPEFLTYFQNEAQLEKSRLLSDRFSAERPKGSFSTLEIQRTEQGDSAMYLCASSMPGQGARTGELFFGEGSRLTVL.

The chain links TRBV4-2 to TRBJ1-1, with 7 bases lining up with TRBD1. Unmatched junction bases numbered 8, after V lost 0 bases and J lost 1 base. Germline assignment: CDR1 LGHNA and CDR2 YNFKEQ. The CDR3 consists of 17 residues. CDR3 sequence: CASSQEGSGTANTEAFF. The CDR3 region has the DNA TGTGCCAGCAGCCAAGAAGGGTCGGGGACAGCGAACACTGAAGCTTTCTTT.

This chain's CDR3 is CASSPGTGAEAFF. CDR3 nucleotide sequence: TGTGCCAGCAGCCCGGGGACAGGCGCTGAAGCTTTCTTT. This chain uses TRBV11-2 with TRBJ1-1; 8 bases map to TRBD1. The germline gives CDR1 SGHAT, CDR2 FQNNGV. The trim removed 5 bases at V and 6 bases at J, leaving 5 bases unmatched. The CDR3 extends over 13 amino acids.

The gene calls are TRBV19 and TRBJ2-3; 8 bases line up with TRBD1. The CDR3 is made up of 16 amino acids. CDR1 and CDR2 (germline): LNHDA, SQIVND (reference sequence). Trimming took 7 bases from V and 0 from J; bases not matched to a gene: 9. CDR3 sequence (DNA): TGTGCCAGTAATGGCAGGGGGCCTACTAGCACAGATACGCAGTATTTT. Encoded protein: CASNGRGPTSTDTQYF.

V and J are TRBV12-2 and TRBJ1-5; the D segment call TRBD1 is taken from the table without a DNA check. TRBV12-2 is listed as a pseudogene. The CDR3 is 15 amino acids. The CDR3 sequence: CASLSDRGWVQPQHF. In DNA, the CDR3 is TGTGCAAGTCTCTCTGACAGGGGGTGGGTTCAGCCCCAGCATTTT.

The V and J genes are TRBV28 and TRBJ1-1, with a tentative D call TRBD1 (5 bases). The CDR3 spans 14 residues. Germline assignment: CDR1 MDHEN and CDR2 SYDVKM. Trimming left V 5 bases short and J 2 bases short, with 12 bases between. The CDR3 protein is CASSPTAINTEAFF. In nucleotides, the CDR3 is TGTGCCAGCAGTCCGACAGCCATTAACACTGAAGCTTTCTTT.

The rearrangement links TRBV9 to TRBJ2-2; 8 bases line up with TRBD2. CDR1 is SGDLS and CDR2 is YYNGEE in the germline V gene. The length of the CDR3 is 18 residues. Trimming at V came to 0 bases and at J to 6 bases, leaving 13 bases not matched to a gene. CDR3 DNA sequence: TGTGCCAGCAGCGTAGAGGGTACGGGAGGGCCGGTCTCCGGGGAGCTGTTTTTT. This codes for CASSVEGTGGPVSGELFF. The whole variable domain, remainder taken from reference TRBV9 and TRBJ2-2, is DSGVTQTPKHLITATGQRVTLRCSPRSGDLSVYWYQQSLDQGLQFLIQYYNGEERAKGNILERFSAQQFPDLHSELNLSSLELGDSALYFCASSVEGTGGPVSGELFFGEGSRLTVL.